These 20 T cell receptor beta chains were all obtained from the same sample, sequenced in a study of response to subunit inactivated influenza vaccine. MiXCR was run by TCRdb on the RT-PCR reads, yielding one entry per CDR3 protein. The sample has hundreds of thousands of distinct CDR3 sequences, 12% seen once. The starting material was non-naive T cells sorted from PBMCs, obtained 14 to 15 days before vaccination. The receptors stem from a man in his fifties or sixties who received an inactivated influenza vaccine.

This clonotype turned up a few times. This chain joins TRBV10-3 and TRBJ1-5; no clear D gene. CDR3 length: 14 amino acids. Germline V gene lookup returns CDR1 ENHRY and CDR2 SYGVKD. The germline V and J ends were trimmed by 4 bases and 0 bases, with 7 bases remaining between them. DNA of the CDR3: TGTGCCATCAGTGGGAGGGATAGCAATCAGCCCCAGCATTTT. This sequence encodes CAISGRDSNQPQHF.

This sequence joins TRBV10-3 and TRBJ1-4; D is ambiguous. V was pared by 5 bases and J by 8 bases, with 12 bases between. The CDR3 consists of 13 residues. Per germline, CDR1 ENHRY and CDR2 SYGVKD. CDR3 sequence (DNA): TGTGCCATCAGTCGAACCGGGCCCGAAAAACTGTTTTTT. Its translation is CAISRTGPEKLFF.

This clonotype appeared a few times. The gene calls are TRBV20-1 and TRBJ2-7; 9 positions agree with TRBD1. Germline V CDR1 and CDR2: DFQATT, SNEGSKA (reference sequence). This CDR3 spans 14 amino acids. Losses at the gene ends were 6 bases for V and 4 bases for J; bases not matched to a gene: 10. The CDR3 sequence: CSARLDRGVYEQYF. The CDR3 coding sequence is TGCAGTGCCAGGTTGGACAGGGGCGTTTACGAGCAGTACTTC.

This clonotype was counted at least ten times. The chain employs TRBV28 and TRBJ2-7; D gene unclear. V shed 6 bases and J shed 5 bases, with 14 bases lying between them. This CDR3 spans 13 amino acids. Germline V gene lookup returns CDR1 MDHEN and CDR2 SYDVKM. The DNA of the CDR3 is TGTGCCAGCAGCACTCCACAGTCGAACGAGCAGTACTTC. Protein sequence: CASSTPQSNEQYF. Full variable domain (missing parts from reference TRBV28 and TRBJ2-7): DVKVTQSSRYLVKRTGEKVFLECVQDMDHENMFWYRQDPGLGLRLIYFSYDVKMKEKGDIPEGYSVSREKKERFSLILESASTNQTSMYLCASSTPQSNEQYFGPGTRLTVT.

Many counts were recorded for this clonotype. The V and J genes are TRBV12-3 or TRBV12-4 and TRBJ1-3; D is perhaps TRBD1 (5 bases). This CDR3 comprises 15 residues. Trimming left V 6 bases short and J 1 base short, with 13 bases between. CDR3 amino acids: CASSQSQGSGNTIYF. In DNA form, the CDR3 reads TGTGCCAGCAGCCAATCCCAGGGTTCTGGAAACACCATATATTTT.

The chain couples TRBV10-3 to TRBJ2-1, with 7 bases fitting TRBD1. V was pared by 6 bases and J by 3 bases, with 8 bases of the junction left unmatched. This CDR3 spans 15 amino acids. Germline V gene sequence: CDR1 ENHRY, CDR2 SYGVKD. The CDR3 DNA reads TGTGCCATCAGCTGGAGACAGGGTGGCTACAATGAGCAGTTCTTC. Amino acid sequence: CAISWRQGGYNEQFF.

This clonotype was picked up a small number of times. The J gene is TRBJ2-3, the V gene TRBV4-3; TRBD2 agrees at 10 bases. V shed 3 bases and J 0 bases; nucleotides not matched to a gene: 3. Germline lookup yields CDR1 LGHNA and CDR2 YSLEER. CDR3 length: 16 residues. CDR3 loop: CASSQRAGGSTDTQYF. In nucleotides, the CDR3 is TGCGCCAGCAGCCAGAGAGCGGGGGGGAGCACAGATACGCAGTATTTT.

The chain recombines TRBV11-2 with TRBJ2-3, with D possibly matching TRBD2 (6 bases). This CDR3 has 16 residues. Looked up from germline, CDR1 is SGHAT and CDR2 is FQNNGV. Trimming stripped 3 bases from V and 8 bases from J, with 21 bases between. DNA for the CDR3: TGTGCCAGCAGCTTCCCACATGGGACTTCCGGCGGTACGCAGTATTTT. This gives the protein CASSFPHGTSGGTQYF.

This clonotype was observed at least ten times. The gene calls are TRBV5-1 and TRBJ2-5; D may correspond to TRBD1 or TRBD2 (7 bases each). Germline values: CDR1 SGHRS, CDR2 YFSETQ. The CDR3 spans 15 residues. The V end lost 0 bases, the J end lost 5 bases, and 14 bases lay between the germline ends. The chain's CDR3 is CASSLASGRGETQYF. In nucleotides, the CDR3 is TGCGCCAGCAGCTTGGCTAGCGGCAGGGGGGAGACCCAGTACTTC.

CDR3 sequence (DNA): TGTGCCAGCAGCTGGAGGGACGGCTATAATTCACCCCTCCACTTT. It translates to CASSWRDGYNSPLHF. The V gene is TRBV7-2, the J gene TRBJ1-6; possibly TRBD1 for D (5 bases). Trimming pared 4 bases from V and 3 bases from J, leaving 10 bases between. CDR3 length: 15 residues. Germline values: CDR1 SGHTA, CDR2 FQGNSA.

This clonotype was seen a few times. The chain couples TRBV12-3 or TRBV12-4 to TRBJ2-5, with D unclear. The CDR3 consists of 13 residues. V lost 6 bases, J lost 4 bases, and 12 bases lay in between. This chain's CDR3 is CASRPPVGETQYF. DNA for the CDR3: TGTGCCAGCAGACCCCCAGTGGGAGAGACCCAGTACTTC.

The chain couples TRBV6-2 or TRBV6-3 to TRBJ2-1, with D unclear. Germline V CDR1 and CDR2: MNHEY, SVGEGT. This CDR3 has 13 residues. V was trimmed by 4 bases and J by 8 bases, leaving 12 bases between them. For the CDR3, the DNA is TGTGCCAGCAGTTCTGACGTGGGCGATGAGCAGTTCTTC. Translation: CASSSDVGDEQFF.

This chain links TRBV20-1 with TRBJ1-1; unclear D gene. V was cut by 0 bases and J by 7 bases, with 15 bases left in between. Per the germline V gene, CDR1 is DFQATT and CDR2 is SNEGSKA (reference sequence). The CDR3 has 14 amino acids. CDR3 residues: CSARDGSMMDEAFF. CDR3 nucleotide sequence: TGCAGTGCTAGAGATGGGTCGATGATGGATGAAGCTTTCTTT.

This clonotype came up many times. CDR3 sequence: CASSSRTGGYGYTF. CDR3 coding DNA: TGTGCCAGCAGCTCCCGGACAGGGGGCTATGGCTACACCTTC. This sequence joins TRBV4-2 and TRBJ1-2; 10 bases are a match to TRBD1. V lost 5 bases to trimming and J lost 4 bases; unmatched junction nucleotides: 4. Germline lookup yields CDR1 LGHNA and CDR2 YNFKEQ. The CDR3 is made up of 14 amino acids.

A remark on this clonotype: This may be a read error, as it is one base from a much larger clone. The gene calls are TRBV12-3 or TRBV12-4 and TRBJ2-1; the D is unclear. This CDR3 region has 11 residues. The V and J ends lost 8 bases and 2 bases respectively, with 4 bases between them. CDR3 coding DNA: TGTGCCAGCCGCCCCTACAATGAGCAGTTCTTC. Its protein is CASRPYNEQFF.

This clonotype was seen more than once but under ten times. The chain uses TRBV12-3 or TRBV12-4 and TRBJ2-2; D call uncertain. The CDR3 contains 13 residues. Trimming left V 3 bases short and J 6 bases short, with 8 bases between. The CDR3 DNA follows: TGTGCCAGCAGTTTTAGAGCCCCCGGGGAGCTGTTTTTT. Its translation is CASSFRAPGELFF.

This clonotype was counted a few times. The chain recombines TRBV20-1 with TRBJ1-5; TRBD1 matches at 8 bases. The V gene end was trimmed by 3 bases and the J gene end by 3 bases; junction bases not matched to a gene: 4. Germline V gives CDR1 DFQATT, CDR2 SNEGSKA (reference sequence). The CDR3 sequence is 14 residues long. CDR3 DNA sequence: TGCAGTGCTAGGCTGACAGGGGACAATCAGCCCCAGCATTTT. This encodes CSARLTGDNQPQHF.

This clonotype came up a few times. The CDR3, as DNA: TGCAGTGCTAGTCAGGCGGACGGTTGGACCCAGTACTTC. It yields the protein CSASQADGWTQYF. The chain links TRBV20-1 to TRBJ2-5; no clear D. The CDR3 runs to 13 residues. V lost 3 bases to trimming and J lost 7 bases, with 15 bases between them. CDR1 is DFQATT, CDR2 SNEGSKA, per germline (reference sequence).

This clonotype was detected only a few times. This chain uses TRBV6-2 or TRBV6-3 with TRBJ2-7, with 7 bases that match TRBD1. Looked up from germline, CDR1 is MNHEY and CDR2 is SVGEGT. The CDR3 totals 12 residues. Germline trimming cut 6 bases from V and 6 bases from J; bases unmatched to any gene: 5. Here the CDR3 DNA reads TGTGCCAGCAGGAAGACAGGGTCCGAGCAGTACTTC. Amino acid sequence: CASRKTGSEQYF.

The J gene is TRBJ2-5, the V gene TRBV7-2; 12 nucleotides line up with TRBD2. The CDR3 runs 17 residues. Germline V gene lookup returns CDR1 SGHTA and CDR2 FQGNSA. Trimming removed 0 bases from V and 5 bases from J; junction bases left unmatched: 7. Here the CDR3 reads CASSLAALTSGGETQYF. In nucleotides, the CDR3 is TGTGCCAGCAGCTTAGCGGCTTTGACTAGCGGGGGTGAGACCCAGTACTTC.